This T cell receptor beta chain was obtained from a study of shared clonotypes between healthy human individuals. Across the study: The people who gave samples were a couple of women and a few men aged 18 to 49. CD8 memory received one plate per donor, CD8 naive two, CD4 memory three and CD4 naive three. Findings and limits, study-wide: Estimated richness values were generally larger in naive subsets than in memory subsets.

TCRdb's copy holds only in-frame clones and misses some; the assay was immunoSEQ multiplex PCR. The data show 850,000 to 1,200,000 clones, around 74% seen once. As concerns this clone: Its antigen remains unidentified.

The CDR3 sequence is 15 residues long. The V gene end was trimmed by 3 bases and the J gene end by 3 bases; junction bases not matched to a gene: 2. The V gene's germline CDR1 is MDHEN and CDR2 SYDVKM. This clonotype was sampled from a man aged 18 to 30 in good health. The sequencing sample was made of memory CD4+ T cells sorted from blood. Subset indicated: CD45RA-negative fraction. The rearrangement uses TRBV28 and TRBJ2-5; TRBD2 matches at 12 bases. CDR3 protein: CASSFTSGGKETQYF. CDR3 bases: TGTGCCAGCAGTTTTACTAGCGGGGGGAAAGAGACCCAGTACTTC.